This T cell receptor (beta chain) is from a study of a mutant IDH1 vaccine in newly diagnosed glioma. Clones were sequenced by immunoSEQ multiplex PCR, and TCRdb holds only the in-frame ones, with some missing. The table shows tens of thousands of clones, with over 80% occurring only once. Time point: week 47, end of study. In the vaccine, a single dose held 300 ug of the mutant IDH1 20-mer peptide, along with topical imiquimod. The germline CDR1 and CDR2 sequences are MNHNS and SASEGT. The V and J ends lost 5 bases and 6 bases respectively, with 17 bases between them. The CDR3 is 14 amino acids. Concerning this clone: As yet, its antigen is unknown.

The receptor was isolated from a man between 40 and 49 years old with glioma. Some clones in this sample may be carry-over from other donors' samples. The genes are TRBV6-1 and TRBJ2-7, with D possibly matching TRBD1 (6 bases). The sequenced sample was PBMCs, obtained from a glioma patient whose treatment included an IDH1 peptide vaccine. CDR3 in amino acids: CASSFLRDTTEQYF. Here the CDR3 DNA reads TGTGCCAGCAGTTTCCTCCGGGACACCACCGAGCAGTACTTC.